This TCR beta chain was captured by sequencing in a study of T cell responses to AZD1222 COVID-19 vaccine. Study-wide findings and caveats: Once two AZD1222 doses were given, Spike-specific TCR breadth and depth went up. There were repertoire samples only from the period after the peak T cell response. Donors in the cohort were predominantly white British and more often female, and clonal diversity was possibly underestimated.

A note on this clone: What it recognizes is unknown.

The method was immunoSEQ multiplex PCR; TCRdb's version includes in-frame clones alone and lacks a portion of them. This table holds 160,000 or so clones, 90% to 95% found once. The CDR3 is 13 amino acids. With 6 bases removed from V and 1 base from J, the gap between germline ends came to 9 bases. Germline values: CDR1 LGHDT, CDR2 YNNKEL (reference sequence). The sequence derives from an adult who received the AZD1222 COVID-19 vaccine. The V and J genes are TRBV3-1 (or the pseudogene TRBV3-2) and TRBJ1-1; tentatively, D is TRBD1 (5 bases). The starting material was peripheral blood, obtained 28 days after the second AZD1222 dose. The CDR3: CASRPTGNTEAFF. For the CDR3, the DNA is TGTGCCAGCAGGCCCACAGGGAACACTGAAGCTTTCTTT.